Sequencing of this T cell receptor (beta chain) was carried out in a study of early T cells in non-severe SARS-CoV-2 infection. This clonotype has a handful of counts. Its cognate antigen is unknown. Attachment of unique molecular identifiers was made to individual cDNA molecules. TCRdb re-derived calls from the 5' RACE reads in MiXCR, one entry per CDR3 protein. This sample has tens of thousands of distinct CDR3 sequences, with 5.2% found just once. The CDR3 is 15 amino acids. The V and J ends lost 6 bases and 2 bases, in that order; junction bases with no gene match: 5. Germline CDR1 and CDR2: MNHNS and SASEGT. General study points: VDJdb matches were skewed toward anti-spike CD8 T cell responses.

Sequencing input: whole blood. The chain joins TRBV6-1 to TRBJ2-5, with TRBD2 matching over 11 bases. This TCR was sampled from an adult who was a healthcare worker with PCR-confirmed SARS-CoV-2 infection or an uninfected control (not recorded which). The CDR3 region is CASSGGLADQETQYF. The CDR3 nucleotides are TGTGCCAGCAGCGGGGGACTAGCGGATCAAGAGACCCAGTACTTC.